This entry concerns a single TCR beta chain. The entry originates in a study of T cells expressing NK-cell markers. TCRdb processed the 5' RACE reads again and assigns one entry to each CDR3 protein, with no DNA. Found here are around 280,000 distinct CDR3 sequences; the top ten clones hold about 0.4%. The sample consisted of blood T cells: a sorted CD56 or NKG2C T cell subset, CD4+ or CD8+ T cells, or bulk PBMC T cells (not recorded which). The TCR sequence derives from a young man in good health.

The CDR3 is CAWASGPDAPQYF. The chain couples TRBV12-3 or TRBV12-4 to TRBJ2-3; TCRdb returns TRBD2, unconfirmable since there is no DNA. The CDR3 runs to 13 residues.